This TCR beta chain emerged from a study of PD-1 blockade in classical Hodgkin lymphoma. Study conclusions and caveats: Relapsed/refractory patients reportedly had the lowest baseline TCR diversity, below newly diagnosed patients, who were below healthy donors.

Time point of the sample: newly diagnosed, previously untreated cHL patient sample. Method: immunoSEQ multiplex PCR; TCRdb's copy keeps in-frame clones and lacks some. The table has 20,000 to 25,000 clones, 85% to 95% seen once. As regards this clone: Its antigen remains unknown.

Germline assignment: CDR1 SGHRS and CDR2 YFSETQ. V lost 4 bases and J lost 6, with 16 bases in between. CDR3 size: 14 residues. The sample taken for sequencing was peripheral blood mononuclear cells (PBMCs). This chain links TRBV5-1 with TRBJ1-2; D is uncertain. The clonotype originates from a human donor with classical Hodgkin lymphoma. CDR3 sequence: CASSPETTGDGYTF. The DNA of the CDR3 is TGCGCCAGCAGCCCCGAGACAACCGGTGATGGCTACACCTTC.